This entry concerns a single TCR beta chain. Its antigen remains unidentified. No much larger clone exists at a distance of one base, and base qualities are not known. Participants were included only if at least one PBMC sample before ART initiation and at least two post-ART samples were available. Every participant with HIV received treatment in the United States of America. Before DNA extraction, cryopreserved samples of roughly 0.9-11 million PBMC were thawed and washed. At the time of the earliest PBMC sample for each participant with HIV, ages ranged from about 23 to 60 years. Each participant contributed PBMC samples from 1-4 timepoints before ART initiation and 2-8 timepoints after ART initiation, with a median of 7 samples. For every participant, serial HIV viral load, CD4+ T-cell count, ART history and demographic data were obtained. Using a Qiagen kit on a QIAcube, genomic DNA was extracted from unsorted PBMC, with samples processed in batches of 12.

The immunoSEQ hsTCRB v3.0 assay was used at survey level resolution to sequence the TRB variable region. TRB sequencing targeted a depth of roughly 35,000-55,000 T-cell genomes per sample. An Illumina MiSeq with a v3 150-cycle kit was used to sequence the pooled TRB libraries. In the original analysis: Repertoire analysis was performed in R inside a reproducible Nextflow workflow that covered QC, data transformation and analysis. Custom analyses were implemented in LymphoSeq2, an R package for AIRR-Seq data exploration. After excluding a few samples that yielded fewer than 5000 total TRB sequences, 150 to 200 HIV repertoires remained for analysis. Among the 180 or so HIV repertoires that were kept, under 60 were collected before ART initiation and some 130 were collected after ART initiation. Each repertoire was downsampled to 5000 TRB nucleotide sequences, and summary statistics were averaged across 100 downsampling iterations. TRB sequences were retained for analysis only if CDR3 regions of at least seven amino acids were present. A Shannon entropy-derived clonality score and the Gini coefficient were used to measure diversity. In the repertoire networks, any two of the top 5000 CDR3 amino acid sequences were linked whenever the two sequences differed by an edit distance of one. For TRB CDR3 amino acid sequences, GLIPH2 was used to predict antigen specificity groups and MHC restriction. Known CMV, EBV, HIV or tissue antigen associations were flagged by matching CDR3 amino acid sequences against VDJdb and McPAS-TCR. Pre-ART, post-ART and control groups were compared with Wilcoxon signed-rank tests and Holm-Bonferroni correction. TCRdb's version of the immuneACCESS table is confined to in-frame rearrangements and falls short of the full clone set. An unresolved V gene accounts for under half of the shortfall where checked; the remainder is of unknown origin. From that table come the V and J calls and clone size; the DNA was used to work out D and trimming. The table for this sample lists about 11,000 clones; under 80% of them were counted only once. Jointly, the top ten make up over 15% of the sample.

The data are from a study of long-term antiretroviral therapy in people with HIV (dated by TCRdb to between 2021 and 2023). Turning to the overall study: The earliest samples were collected about a decade before the 2015 WHO recommendation for immediate ART, when ART was typically delayed until CD4 counts fell. A retrospective serial study tested whether ART initiation and durable HIV suppression were associated with changes in peripheral blood TRB repertoire composition and diversity. From fewer than 35 adults with confirmed HIV infection, the cohort provided over 150 cryopreserved PBMC samples, gathered serially across a mean of around six years (range 1-12). Among the approximately 32 participants with HIV, roughly eleven were female. Test extractions of a monoclonal T-cell line alongside some 36 polyclonal samples showed no cross-contamination during QIAcube processing.

Overall results and qualifications from the work: Unsorted PBMC were profiled instead of sorted CD4+ and CD8+ T cells because pre-ART samples had limited cell numbers. Compared with controls, HIV repertoires had narrower CDR3 length ranges, and the network structure pointed to an antigen-experienced repertoire that shifted only slightly toward naive after ART. Inferences about post-ART repertoire changes were limited because no data were available on ART adherence, viral resistance or therapy changes. The samples span the years 2004 to 2017, and the ART regimens used at that time may not be as effective as current regimens. Owing to limited PBMC availability, only the TCR beta chain was sequenced, without alpha chain pairing. A significant increase in TRB diversity was found to be associated with ART initiation, although TRB diversity was observed to remain significantly below that of transplant donor controls even after long-term ART. At every time point, the repertoire was dominated by expanded TRB clones first identified before ART initiation, although this dominance fluctuated and, in many PLHIV, declined after ART.

Sequences MRHNA (CDR1) and SNTAGT (CDR2) are obtained from the germline V gene. From cysteine to phenylalanine, the CDR3 is 13 amino acids long. Kept here is only the CDR3 DNA, which spans 39 bases and is read in frame from base 1. The junction carries 7 bases between V and J, which are trimmed by 2 bases and 4 bases respectively. The material was unsorted PBMCs, obtained at the start of antiretroviral therapy, before treatment. The chain links TRBV6-4 with TRBJ2-3; 6 matching bases give a weak D call of TRBD1. The receptor was derived from a man younger than 45 with HIV. The CDR3 region reads CASSDGGADTQYF. Here is the DNA: TGTGCCAGCAGTGACGGGGGCGCAGATACGCAGTATTTT.